A selection of T cell receptor beta chains follows, all from one sample in a study of identical twins. TCRdb re-derived calls from the 5' RACE reads in MiXCR, one entry per CDR3 protein. The repertoire consists of hundreds of thousands of distinct CDR3 sequences, with 24% occurring once and the leading ten covering 2.9%. These data were likewise used in another study, on T cells expressing NK-cell markers.

Sequencing input: CD4+ T cells sorted from blood. The origin of the receptors is a woman in her late teens or twenties in good health. The CDR3 runs from the conserved cysteine through the conserved F or W. D genes are given only for firm matches. The size of a clone is reported for some rows only, either as once, few or many, or as a class for expanded clones.

>.|TRBV5-1|18|TRBD2|TRBJ2-2
CASSLVLAGAKNTGELFF
TGCGCCAGCAGCTTGGTTCTAGCGGGGGCGAAGAACACCGGGGAGCTGTTTTTT
>.|TRBV20-1|11|.|TRBJ2-7
CSASDQGSLYF
TGCAGTGCTAGCGATCAAGGGTCTCTGTACTTC
>.|TRBV28|16|TRBD1|TRBJ2-2
CASSKGGQGSTGELFF
TGTGCCAGCTCTAAAGGAGGACAGGGGAGCACCGGGGAGCTGTTTTTT
>few|TRBV5-1|14|.|TRBJ2-3
CASSPDPGDDTQYF
TGCGCCAGCAGCCCTGACCCGGGGGACGATACGCAGTATTTT
>few|TRBV20-1|14|TRBD2|TRBJ2-7
CSAASSGRGYEQYF
TGCAGTGCTGCCTCTAGCGGGAGGGGCTACGAGCAGTACTTC
>.|TRBV20-1|13|.|TRBJ2-7
CSAPSRDTYEQYF
TGCAGTGCCCCGTCCCGGGACACCTACGAGCAGTACTTC
>few|TRBV5-4|15|TRBD2|TRBJ2-5
CASSLTSGEGETQYF
TGTGCCAGCAGCTTGACTAGCGGGGAGGGAGAGACCCAGTACTTC
>.|TRBV4-1|16|TRBD2|TRBJ2-1
CASSHSTSGADNEQFF
TGCGCCAGCAGCCACTCAACTAGCGGGGCAGACAATGAGCAGTTCTTC
>few|TRBV6-1|14|.|TRBJ2-4
CASRKDFRASREYF
TGTGCCAGCAGAAAAGATTTCCGGGCTTCCAGGGAGTACTTC
>.|TRBV4-1|14|.|TRBJ2-7
CASSQPEASYEQYF
TGCGCCAGCAGCCAACCGGAGGCCTCCTACGAGCAGTACTTC
>once|TRBV5-1|15|.|TRBJ2-1
CASSSYSGGYNEQFF
TGCGCCAGCAGCTCTTATAGCGGAGGCTACAATGAGCAGTTCTTC
>few|TRBV3-1|17|.|TRBJ1-1
CASSSPGHLPFSGEAFF
TGTGCCAGCAGCTCACCGGGACATCTACCCTTTAGTGGTGAAGCTTTCTTT
>.|TRBV12-3/TRBV12-4|16|.|TRBJ2-1
CASTPGQGSSYNEQFF
TGTGCCAGCACCCCAGGTCAGGGAAGCTCCTACAATGAGCAGTTCTTC
>.|TRBV27|17|TRBD2|TRBJ2-7
CASSQRSRGGSSYEQYF
TGTGCCAGCAGTCAGAGGTCGCGGGGGGGTAGCTCCTACGAGCAGTACTTC
>.|TRBV20-1|10|.|TRBJ2-1
CSASKGQQFF
TGCAGTGCTAGTAAAGGACAGCAGTTCTTC
>few|TRBV3-1|15|.|TRBJ2-4
CASSQQGTAKNIQYF
TGTGCCAGCAGCCAACAGGGAACTGCCAAAAACATTCAGTACTTC
>few|TRBV7-2|15|.|TRBJ2-7
CASSQVDLLAYEQYF
TGTGCCAGCAGTCAAGTGGATCTTCTGGCCTACGAGCAGTACTTC
>.|TRBV5-5|16|.|TRBJ2-4
CASSLAARLAKNIQYF
TGTGCCAGCAGCTTGGCGGCGAGGCTAGCCAAAAACATTCAGTACTTC
>.|TRBV5-5|12|.|TRBJ1-1
CASSKILGHAFF
TGTGCCAGCAGCAAGATATTGGGACATGCTTTCTTT
>few|TRBV5-1|12|.|TRBJ2-1
CASSYDLNEQFF
TGCGCCAGCAGCTATGACCTAAATGAGCAGTTCTTC
>few|TRBV10-3|15|TRBD2|TRBJ2-1
CAITKTSGNYNEQFF
TGTGCCATCACCAAGACTAGCGGGAATTACAATGAGCAGTTCTTC
>many|TRBV29-1|14|TRBD2|TRBJ2-2
CSVGAGGGTGELFF
TGCAGCGTTGGGGCGGGAGGCGGCACCGGGGAGCTGTTTTTT
>many|TRBV4-3|17|.|TRBJ2-3
CASSQVSLPVAEDTQYF
TGCGCCAGCAGCCAAGTAAGCCTGCCGGTAGCTGAAGATACGCAGTATTTT
>few|TRBV5-1|13|TRBD2|TRBJ2-3
CASSPSSGGTQYF
TGCGCCAGCAGCCCCTCGAGCGGGGGTACGCAGTATTTT
>many|TRBV20-1|15|TRBD2|TRBJ2-7
CSATYMASGVYEQYF
TGCAGTGCTACTTATATGGCTAGCGGGGTGTACGAGCAGTACTTC
>.|TRBV7-4|13|.|TRBJ2-7
CASSLDEVREQYF
TGTGCCAGCAGCCTGGACGAAGTACGCGAGCAGTACTTC
>.|TRBV3-1|12|.|TRBJ1-6
CASSQDISPLHF
TGTGCCAGCAGCCAAGATATTTCACCCCTCCACTTT
>.|TRBV3-1|17|TRBD2|TRBJ2-2
CASSRGTSGGNTGELFF
TGTGCCAGCAGCCGCGGGACTAGCGGGGGGAACACCGGGGAGCTGTTTTTT
>.|TRBV6-5|15|TRBD1|TRBJ2-7
CASSSTGQGTYEQYF
TGTGCCAGCAGTTCAACCGGACAGGGGACCTACGAGCAGTACTTC
>.|TRBV3-1|17|.|TRBJ2-1
CTCSLKVVGWGGNEQFF
TGTACCTGCAGTTTGAAAGTGGTGGGCTGGGGAGGCAATGAGCAGTTCTTC
>.|TRBV7-2|15|TRBD2|TRBJ2-2
CASSFSGLEGGELFF
TGTGCCAGCAGCTTTAGCGGGCTCGAAGGCGGGGAGCTGTTTTTT
>few|TRBV11-2|17|TRBD2|TRBJ2-3
CASSLRTSGGPWDTQYF
TGTGCCAGCAGCTTGAGGACTAGCGGGGGGCCATGGGATACGCAGTATTTT
>.|TRBV20-1|12|.|TRBJ2-7
CSAPGSTYEQYF
TGCAGTGCCCCGGGAAGCACCTACGAGCAGTACTTC
>.|TRBV7-8|14|TRBD2|TRBJ2-7
CASSSVTSGGEQYF
TGTGCCAGCAGCTCGGTGACTAGCGGGGGGGAGCAGTACTTC
>few|TRBV3-1|15|.|TRBJ2-7
CASSRLREAPHEQYF
TGTGCCAGCAGCCGTCTTAGGGAGGCCCCCCACGAGCAGTACTTC
>.|TRBV14|14|.|TRBJ2-2
CASSQESQTGELFF
TGTGCCAGCAGCCAAGAAAGTCAGACCGGGGAGCTGTTTTTT
>.|TRBV19|14|.|TRBJ2-2
CASSNGRFTGELFF
TGTGCCAGTAGTAACGGCCGCTTCACCGGGGAGCTGTTTTTT
>.|TRBV29-1|11|.|TRBJ2-7
CSVEDGTGSYF
TGCAGCGTTGAAGATGGGACGGGGTCGTACTTC
>few|TRBV12-3/TRBV12-4|15|.|TRBJ1-2
CASSLGGLRGDGYTF
TGTGCCAGCAGTTTAGGGGGCCTGAGGGGCGATGGCTACACCTTC
>few|TRBV30|14|.|TRBJ1-1
CAWSGLAAGTEAFF
TGTGCCTGGAGTGGGCTGGCTGCGGGGACTGAAGCTTTCTTT
>few|TRBV6-2/TRBV6-3|15|.|TRBJ2-1
CASRRYGAQVNEQFF
TGTGCCAGCAGACGTTACGGGGCACAAGTTAATGAGCAGTTCTTC
>.|TRBV20-1|14|.|TRBJ2-7
CSALWGQPPYEQYF
TGCAGTGCCCTTTGGGGGCAACCGCCCTACGAGCAGTACTTC
>.|TRBV5-1|14|TRBD2|TRBJ2-1
CASSLPTSGNEQFF
TGCGCCAGCAGCTTACCGACTAGCGGCAATGAGCAGTTCTTC
>.|TRBV20-1|10|.|TRBJ1-2
CSARASGYTF
TGCAGTGCTAGAGCATCCGGCTACACCTTC
>few|TRBV13|13|.|TRBJ2-7
CASSLLGFYEQYF
TGTGCCAGCAGCTTACTTGGGTTTTACGAGCAGTACTTC